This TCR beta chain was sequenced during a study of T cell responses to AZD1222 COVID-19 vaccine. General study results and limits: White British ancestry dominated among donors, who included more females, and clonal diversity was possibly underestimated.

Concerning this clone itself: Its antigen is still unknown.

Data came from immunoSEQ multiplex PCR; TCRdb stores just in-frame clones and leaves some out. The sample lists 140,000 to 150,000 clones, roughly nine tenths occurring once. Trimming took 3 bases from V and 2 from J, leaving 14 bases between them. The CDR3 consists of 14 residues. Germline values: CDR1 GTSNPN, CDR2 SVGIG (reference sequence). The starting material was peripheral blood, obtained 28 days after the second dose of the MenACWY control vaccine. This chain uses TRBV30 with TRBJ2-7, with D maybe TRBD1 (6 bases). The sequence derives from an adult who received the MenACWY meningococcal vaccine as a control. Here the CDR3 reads CAWRGQSVPYEQYF. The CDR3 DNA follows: TGTGCCTGGAGAGGACAGTCCGTGCCCTACGAGCAGTACTTC.